Listed below are T cell receptor beta chains from one sample, sequenced in a study of cytomegalovirus exposure and HLA in healthy donors. The method was immunoSEQ multiplex PCR; TCRdb's version includes in-frame clones alone and lacks a portion of them. In the table there are about 130,000 clones, about 80% of which are singletons. Sequenced material: PBMCs. Receptors originate from a human donor in good health. Both conserved end residues are part of each CDR3. D genes are given only for firm matches. Clone size is not always given. Where it is, it says once, few, many or a class for expanded clones.

TRBV5-1,TRBJ2-3,.,.,CASSAGQSLGTDTQYF,TGCGCCAGCAGCGCGGGACAGAGTCTCGGCACAGATACGCAGTATTTT
TRBV19,TRBJ1-5,.,.,CASSGLTSNQPQHF,TGTGCCAGTAGTGGCCTTACAAGCAATCAGCCCCAGCATTTT
TRBV7-9,TRBJ1-1,.,.,CASSLVGRGPGNTEAFF,TGTGCCAGCAGCTTAGTTGGCAGGGGCCCGGGGAACACTGAAGCTTTCTTT
TRBV6-5,TRBJ1-6,.,few,CASGDSTSLHF,TGTGCCAGCGGCGACAGCACATCCCTCCACTTT
TRBV13,TRBJ2-3,TRBD2,.,CASSPRGGGRRTDTQYF,TGTGCCAGCAGCCCTCGTGGGGGGGGTCGGCGCACAGATACGCAGTATTTT
TRBV7-9,TRBJ2-7,TRBD2,.,CASSFGAGGPYEQYF,TGTGCCAGCAGCTTCGGGGCGGGGGGGCCCTACGAGCAGTACTTC
TRBV9,TRBJ2-3,.,.,CASSAILQGPADTQYF,TGTGCCAGCAGCGCGATCCTACAGGGACCCGCAGATACGCAGTATTTT
TRBV6-1,TRBJ2-7,.,.,CASSGLVYEQYF,TGTGCCAGCAGTGGCTTAGTGTACGAGCAGTACTTC
TRBV6-5,TRBJ2-1,.,.,CASSRPGASYNEQFF,TGTGCCAGCAGTCGCCCAGGGGCCTCCTACAATGAGCAGTTCTTC
TRBV28,TRBJ2-3,TRBD1,.,CASSVGDRNVDTQYF,TGTGCCAGCAGTGTTGGGGACAGGAACGTGGATACGCAGTATTTT
TRBV4-1,TRBJ1-1,.,.,CASSQEPRGGTEAFF,TGCGCCAGCAGCCAAGAACCCAGGGGCGGCACTGAAGCTTTCTTT
TRBV28,TRBJ2-2,TRBD2,.,CARLGLAGGPTGELFF,TGTGCCAGGCTCGGACTAGCGGGGGGGCCGACCGGGGAGCTGTTTTTT
TRBV19,TRBJ2-7,.,.,CASSLQPGGAYEQYF,TGTGCCAGTAGTCTCCAGCCCGGAGGGGCCTACGAGCAGTACTTC
TRBV12-5,TRBJ1-6,.,few,CASGLVVRGNNSPLHF,TGTGCTAGTGGTTTGGTAGTTAGGGGGAATAATTCACCCCTCCACTTT
TRBV7-8,TRBJ1-5,TRBD1,few,CASSLGTGRFNQPQHF,TGTGCCAGCAGCTTAGGGACAGGGCGTTTCAATCAGCCCCAGCATTTT
TRBV4-1,TRBJ1-3,.,.,CASSQEPGTPSGNTIYF,TGCGCCAGCAGCCAAGAGCCAGGGACACCCTCTGGAAACACCATATATTTT
TRBV5-1,TRBJ1-4,TRBD1,.,CASSPDRTLSNEKLFF,TGCGCCAGCAGCCCGGACAGGACCCTCTCTAATGAAAAACTGTTTTTT
TRBV6-6,TRBJ1-1,.,.,CASSSNDIMEAFF,TGTGCCAGCAGTTCCAACGACATAATGGAAGCTTTCTTT
TRBV19,TRBJ1-3,.,once,CASSIDPRSSGNTIYF,TGTGCCAGTAGTATAGATCCCCGGAGCTCTGGAAACACCATATATTTT
TRBV7-3,TRBJ2-5,TRBD1,.,CASSLGGRGETQYF,TGTGCCAGCAGCTTAGGGGGCAGGGGGGAGACCCAGTACTTC
TRBV25-1,TRBJ1-4,.,.,CASSDQNREGYEKLFF,TGTGCCAGCAGTGACCAAAACAGGGAGGGGTATGAAAAACTGTTTTTT
TRBV28,TRBJ1-5,.,few,CASSDPSQPQHF,TGTGCCAGCAGTGACCCTAGTCAGCCCCAGCATTTT
TRBV6-6,TRBJ2-5,.,.,CASSPGHVKQETQYF,TGTGCCAGCAGTCCGGGACACGTGAAACAAGAGACCCAGTACTTC
TRBV9,TRBJ2-1,.,.,CASSPIGQHNEQFF,TGTGCCAGCAGCCCCATTGGACAGCACAATGAGCAGTTCTTC
TRBV9,TRBJ1-1,.,once,CASSVARDLDTEAFF,TGTGCCAGCAGCGTAGCCCGGGACTTGGACACTGAAGCTTTCTTT
TRBV2,TRBJ2-7,.,.,CASSRLRDNYEQYF,TGTGCCAGCAGTCGGTTACGGGACAACTACGAGCAGTACTTC
TRBV27,TRBJ1-5,TRBD1,.,CASSLGGQGYQPQHF,TGTGCCAGCAGTTTGGGAGGACAGGGATATCAGCCCCAGCATTTT
TRBV27,TRBJ2-3,TRBD1,.,CASSRTGALIDTQYF,TGTGCCAGCAGTCGCACAGGGGCCTTAATTGATACGCAGTATTTT
TRBV7-2,TRBJ2-2,.,.,CASSLGFSLLTGELFF,TGTGCCAGCAGCTTAGGGTTTAGCCTCCTCACCGGGGAGCTGTTTTTT
TRBV14,TRBJ1-1,TRBD1,.,CASSRQGGMNTEAFF,TGTGCCAGCAGTCGACAGGGGGGGATGAACACTGAAGCTTTCTTT
TRBV5-1,TRBJ1-2,.,.,CASSSNTQQGLIGYTF,TGCGCCAGCAGTTCAAACACCCAACAGGGATTAATTGGCTACACCTTC
TRBV11-2,TRBJ1-1,.,.,CASSLGSPGGNTEAFF,TGTGCCAGCAGCTTAGGGTCTCCAGGTGGGAACACTGAAGCTTTCTTT
TRBV18,TRBJ2-1,TRBD2,.,CASSLAGNEQFF,TGTGCCAGCTCACTAGCGGGCAATGAGCAGTTCTTC
TRBV5-1,TRBJ2-7,.,.,CASSLRGGGVYEQYF,TGCGCCAGCAGCTTGCGGGGTGGTGGGGTGTACGAGCAGTACTTC
TRBV5-3,TRBJ1-2,TRBD1,.,CASSWDRGGYTF,TGTGCCAGCAGCTGGGACAGGGGTGGCTACACCTTC
TRBV6-5,TRBJ1-5,TRBD1,.,CASSYMGDRDRQPQHF,TGTGCCAGCAGTTATATGGGGGACAGGGATCGGCAGCCCCAGCATTTT
TRBV6-5,TRBJ1-3,.,.,CASSSRRGGDTIYF,TGTGCCAGCAGTAGCCGAAGGGGAGGGGACACCATATATTTT
TRBV6-1,TRBJ1-5,.,.,CASSAREGNQPQHF,TGTGCCAGCAGTGCCCGGGAGGGCAATCAGCCCCAGCATTTT
TRBV2,TRBJ1-4,TRBD1,.,CASKTRQGQNEKLFF,TGTGCCAGCAAAACTAGACAGGGGCAAAATGAAAAACTGTTTTTT
TRBV13,TRBJ1-6,.,.,CASSFQGPAGSPLHF,TGTGCCAGCAGCTTCCAGGGTCCCGCAGGGTCACCCCTCCACTTT
TRBV5-1,TRBJ2-5,TRBD2,once,CASSLSGSPGETQYF,TGCGCCAGCAGCTTAAGCGGGAGCCCCGGGGAGACCCAGTACTTC
TRBV2,TRBJ1-4,.,.,CASSERVEKLFF,TGTGCCAGCAGTGAGAGGGTTGAAAAACTGTTTTTT
TRBV15,TRBJ1-3,.,.,CATSKGHPGPNDPRNTIYF,TGTGCCACCAGCAAGGGACACCCTGGACCCAACGACCCGAGAAACACCATATATTTT
TRBV7-9,TRBJ1-2,.,.,CASSLDGASQALYGYTF,TGTGCCAGCAGCTTAGACGGCGCGTCTCAGGCCCTCTATGGCTACACCTTC
TRBV5-6,TRBJ1-1,.,few,CASSLDRRGALTEAFF,TGTGCCAGCAGCTTGGACCGCCGCGGGGCTCTCACTGAAGCTTTCTTT
TRBV29-1,TRBJ2-2,TRBD2,once,CSVGTRGSGDTGELFF,TGCAGCGTTGGGACGCGGGGGTCCGGGGACACCGGGGAGCTGTTTTTT
TRBV19,TRBJ1-5,TRBD1,.,CASSMGQASNQPQHF,TGTGCCAGTAGTATGGGACAGGCTAGCAATCAGCCCCAGCATTTT
TRBV4-1,TRBJ1-5,TRBD1,.,CASSQQRTGGQPQHF,TGCGCCAGCAGCCAACAAAGGACAGGGGGCCAGCCCCAGCATTTT
TRBV6-1,TRBJ2-5,TRBD2,.,CASSEGIGLAGETQYF,TGTGCCAGCAGTGAAGGAATAGGACTAGCAGGGGAGACCCAGTACTTC
TRBV6-6,TRBJ2-1,.,.,CASLGGGPDEQFF,TGTGCCAGCCTTGGGGGGGGGCCGGATGAGCAGTTCTTC
TRBV5-4,TRBJ1-1,.,.,CASSLTGEAFF,TGTGCCAGCAGCTTAACAGGGGAAGCTTTCTTT
TRBV27,TRBJ1-5,.,few,CASSLSGRFNQPQHF,TGTGCCAGCAGTTTATCGGGCAGGTTCAATCAGCCCCAGCATTTT
TRBV2,TRBJ1-2,.,.,CASSGAGGGYTF,TGTGCCAGCAGTGGGGCGGGCGGTGGCTACACCTTC